These 7 T cell receptor beta chains were all obtained from the same sample, sequenced in a study. TCRdb reprocessed the 5' RACE reads with MiXCR, giving one entry per CDR3 protein. This sample has about 57,000 distinct CDR3 sequences; 26% occur once, and the top ten carry 2% to 2.5%. Tregs were sorted as CD4+CD25+CD127-/low cells. The specimen sequenced was tumor-infiltrating Tregs sorted from the breast tumor. The receptors here all came from a female donor with breast cancer.

The V gene is TRBV20-1, the J gene TRBJ1-2; possible D gene TRBD1, 6 bases. Between the trimmed V and J ends, which lost 6 bases and 8 bases, there was a span of 19 bases. CDR3 size: 13 residues. Germline values: CDR1 DFQATT, CDR2 SNEGSKA (reference sequence). The CDR3 spells CSANLPGGKGYTF. The CDR3 DNA sequence: TGCAGTGCCAACCTCCCCGGGGGCAAGGGCTACACCTTC.

The chain recombines TRBV2 with TRBJ2-5; D remains ambiguous. CDR1 SNHLY and CDR2 FYNNEI come from the germline V gene. Trimming removed 8 bases at V and 2 bases at J, with 9 bases between. There are 12 residues in the CDR3. DNA for the CDR3: TGTGCCAGCGTGGCAGTTCAAGAGACCCAGTACTTC. Its translation: CASVAVQETQYF.

The rearrangement uses TRBV7-2 and TRBJ2-1; 16 bases fit TRBD2. Trimming removed 4 bases from V and 2 bases from J; junction bases left unmatched: 8. The germline V gene encodes CDR1 SGHTA and CDR2 FQGNSA. The CDR3 covers 19 residues. This CDR3 reads CASSSPGLAGGETYNEQFF. CDR3 DNA sequence: TGTGCCAGCAGCTCGCCGGGACTAGCGGGAGGGGAAACCTACAATGAGCAGTTCTTC.

This clonotype was found a few times. The chain uses TRBV7-2 and TRBJ1-2; D perhaps matches TRBD1 (5 bases). V was trimmed by 5 bases and J by 9 bases, leaving 16 bases between them. Germline values: CDR1 SGHTA, CDR2 FQGNSA. This CDR3 region has 13 residues. CDR3 in amino acids: CASSPGQGNRYTF. The DNA for the CDR3 is TGTGCCAGCAGCCCGGGGCAGGGAAATCGCTACACCTTC.

This clonotype has only one observation. The junction departs from germline at one end; a sequencing error may be responsible. The chain uses TRBV29-1 and TRBJ2-6, with 8 nucleotides matching TRBD1. This CDR3 is 16 amino acids long. The germline V gene has CDR1 SQVTM and CDR2 ANQGSEA. The DNA of the CDR3 is TGCAGCGTTGATGGGGACAGGTACTCTGGGGCTAACGTCCAGACTTTC. It is translated as CSVDGDRYSGANVQTF.

The chain couples TRBV20-1 to TRBJ1-6; possible D gene TRBD1, 5 bases. V dropped 1 base and J dropped 2 bases, with 21 bases sitting between them. Germline values: CDR1 DFQATT, CDR2 SNEGSKA (reference sequence). The CDR3 has 19 amino acids. The CDR3: CSARGSARAGFTYNSPLHF. The DNA for the CDR3 is TGCAGTGCTAGAGGATCAGCCAGGGCAGGGTTTACCTATAATTCACCCCTCCACTTT.

In its sample, this clonotype was seen a few times. V and J are TRBV20-1 and TRBJ2-5; 10 bases map to TRBD2. CDR1 is DFQATT, CDR2 SNEGSKA, per germline (reference sequence). Losses at the gene ends were 1 base for V and 5 bases for J; bases not matched to a gene: 10. CDR3 size: 16 residues. CDR3 coding DNA: TGCAGTGCTAGAGTGGTTAGCGGGGGGTCCTTTGAGACCCAGTACTTC. It yields the protein CSARVVSGGSFETQYF.